A selection of T cell receptor beta chains follows, all from one sample in a study of glioma-infiltrating T cells. One entry per CDR3 protein, called by TCRdb with MiXCR from the multiplex PCR reads. The table lists approximately 190,000 distinct CDR3 sequences, 25% to 35% of them singletons. Sequences were obtained from glioma tissue, nonneoplastic brain tissue, or PBMCs (not recorded which). The receptors were gathered from a human donor with low-grade glioma or glioblastoma, undergoing nonglioma brain surgery, or in good health (not recorded which). The CDR3 runs from the conserved cysteine through the conserved F or W. The D gene is left open where the match is weak. Clone sizes are given selectively: once, few, many, or a class where the clone is expanded.

clone size	D gene	CDR3 length	J gene	V gene	CDR3 DNA	CDR3 protein
once	TRBD2	15	TRBJ2-1	TRBV6-6	TGTGCCAGCAGGGGACCAGCGGGAAATTACAATGAGCAGTTCTTT	CASRGPAGNYNEQFF
few	NA	16	TRBJ2-1	TRBV5-5	TGTGCCAGCAGCTTATCGATGGATGGGTCCTACAATGAGCAGTTCTTC	CASSLSMDGSYNEQFF
many	NA	12	TRBJ1-2	TRBV28	TGTGCCAGCAGTTTCCCAGGGGATGGCTACACCTTC	CASSFPGDGYTF
NA	NA	14	TRBJ1-1	TRBV20-1	TGCAGTACTACTTATGGAGGGGCCTACACTGAAGCCTTCTTT	CSTTYGGAYTEAFF
NA	TRBD2	16	TRBJ2-1	TRBV27	TGTGCCAGCAGGAGTACTAGCGGGAATTCCTACAATGAGAAGTTCTTC	CASRSTSGNSYNEKFF
many	TRBD2	13	TRBJ2-7	TRBV7-2	TGTGCCAGCAGCTTACAGCGGGAGAGCGAGCAGTACTTC	CASSLQRESEQYF
many	NA	11	TRBJ2-7	TRBV6-2/TRBV6-3	TGTGCCAGCAGTCCCCGCTACGAGCAGTACTTC	CASSPRYEQYF
NA	NA	12	TRBJ1-5	TRBV6-2/TRBV6-3	TGTGCCAGCAGTGACGAAGATCAGCCCCAGCATTTT	CASSDEDQPQHF
many	NA	12	TRBJ2-1	TRBV6-1	TGTGCCAGCAAAATGGCCTATCCCTCTTGCTTCTTC	CASKMAYPSCFF
many	TRBD1	13	TRBJ1-6	TRBV12-3/TRBV12-4	TGTGCCAGCAGCTGGACAGGCAATTCACCCCTCCACTTT	CASSWTGNSPLHF
many	TRBD2	18	TRBJ2-1	TRBV20-1	TGCAGTGCTAGGGGTCCCGGGACTAGCGGGAGGGCCTACAATGAGCAGTTCTTC	CSARGPGTSGRAYNEQFF
NA	NA	16	TRBJ2-7	TRBV7-9	TGTGCCAGCAGCTTAAACTCCCGGAACAGGAGCTACGAGCAGTACTTC	CASSLNSRNRSYEQYF
NA	TRBD2	15	TRBJ2-5	TRBV27	TGTGCCAGCAGTTTAAGGACTAGCGACCAAGAGACCCAGTACTTC	CASSLRTSDQETQYF
NA	NA	12	TRBJ1-1	TRBV30	TGTGCTCTTGGGGTGGGAACCACTGAAGCTTTCTTT	CALGVGTTEAFF
many	NA	14	TRBJ2-3	TRBV7-9	TGTGCCAGCAGCTTAGAGGTTGGCACAGATACGCAGTATTTT	CASSLEVGTDTQYF
many	TRBD1	13	TRBJ1-1	TRBV29-1	TGCAGCGTTGTAGATGACAGGGTCACTGAAGCTTTCTTT	CSVVDDRVTEAFF
many	NA	15	TRBJ2-3	TRBV6-2/TRBV6-3	TGTGCCAGCAAAGAGCACGGCGGTAGCACAGATACGCAGTATTTT	CASKEHGGSTDTQYF
many	NA	14	TRBJ2-7	TRBV9	TGTGCCAGCAGCGTAGCTAGTAGCAGCGGCGAGCAGTACTTC	CASSVASSSGEQYF
few	TRBD1	13	TRBJ2-5	TRBV7-9	TGTGCCAGCAGCCACGACAGGGAGGAGACCCAGTACTTC	CASSHDREETQYF
NA	NA	14	TRBJ2-3	TRBV28	TGCGCCAGCAGTGGCGGTCTAGCGTCAAATACGCAGTATTTT	CASSGGLASNTQYF
many	TRBD1	15	TRBJ1-5	TRBV28	TGTGCCAGCACCGGGACAGGGGGACTTAATCAGCCCCAGCATTTT	CASTGTGGLNQPQHF
NA	NA	13	TRBJ2-5	TRBV5-1	TGCGCCAGCAGCGGAACAGGGAGAGAGACCCAGTACTTC	CASSGTGRETQYF
once	NA	15	TRBJ2-3	TRBV13	TGTGCCAGCAGCGTCGGGTTCACTAGCACAGATACGCAGTATTTT	CASSVGFTSTDTQYF
NA	TRBD2	19	TRBJ2-3	TRBV7-2	TGTGCCAGCAGCTTAGCTAATAGCGGGAGGCCGCGGGGGGCAGATAGGCAGTATTTT	CASSLANSGRPRGADRQYF
NA	NA	15	TRBJ2-7	TRBV3-1	TGTGCCAGCAGCCAAGTCGGAGATACTTTCTACGAGCAGTACTTC	CASSQVGDTFYEQYF
many	NA	17	TRBJ2-7	TRBV27	TGTGCCAGCAGTTCTTACCGGGACGGCAAGCAAGTTTGGGAGCAGTACTTC	CASSSYRDGKQVWEQYF
many	TRBD2	15	TRBJ2-7	TRBV6-2/TRBV6-3	TGTGCCAGCAGTTACTCGCTTCAGCGGGACTACGAGCAGTACTTC	CASSYSLQRDYEQYF
NA	NA	17	TRBJ2-1	TRBV20-1	TGCAGTGCTCGGGACAGGGAAACGGGAGGGGGGTACAATGAGCAGTGCTTC	CSARDRETGGGYNEQCF
few	TRBD1	16	TRBJ2-7	TRBV18	TGTGCCAGCTCACCGGCGTGGACGGGGACAGCCTACGGGCAGTACTTC	CASSPAWTGTAYGQYF
many	NA	14	TRBJ1-1	TRBV2	TGTGCCAGCAGTGAATTAAGGGATCACACTGAAGCTTTCTTT	CASSELRDHTEAFF
NA	TRBD2	14	TRBJ2-7	TRBV29-1	TGCAGCGTCGTTTTGAGCGGGAGACCCTACGAGCAGTACTTC	CSVVLSGRPYEQYF
NA	NA	13	TRBJ2-2	TRBV24-1	TGTGCCACCGGGGCTCGAGGGAAACGGGAGCTGTTTTTT	CATGARGKRELFF
many	NA	12	TRBJ2-5	TRBV6-1	TGTGCCAGCAGCCCGGCTACAGTGACCCAGTACTTC	CASSPATVTQYF
many	TRBD2	17	TRBJ2-3	TRBV12-3/TRBV12-4	TGTGCCAGCAGTCCCCCGACTAGCGGGAGTTGGGCAGATACGCAGTATTTT	CASSPPTSGSWADTQYF
NA	NA	14	TRBJ2-1	TRBV30	TGTGCCTGGAGGTGGGGGAGCTCCTACAATGAGCAGTTCTTC	CAWRWGSSYNEQFF
many	NA	17	TRBJ1-5	TRBV6-1	TGTGCCAGCAGTGATGGTTGGACGGCAGGGTCGAATCAGCCCCAGCATTTT	CASSDGWTAGSNQPQHF
NA	NA	14	TRBJ1-1	TRBV24-1	TGTGCCACCAGTAACCAGGTAATGAACACTGAAGCTTTCTTT	CATSNQVMNTEAFF
few	TRBD1	14	TRBJ1-4	TRBV7-9	TGTGCCAGCAGAACTGACAGGGTGGATGAAAAACTGTTTTTT	CASRTDRVDEKLFF
NA	TRBD1	14	TRBJ2-1	TRBV14	TGTGCCAGCAGCCAAGAAAGGGGGCTTAGTGAGCAGTTCTTC	CASSQERGLSEQFF
many	NA	15	TRBJ2-4	TRBV7-6	TGTGCCAGCAGCGCCTCCCTAGCGATCGGGAACATTCAGTACTTC	CASSASLAIGNIQYF
NA	TRBD1	14	TRBJ2-5	TRBV9	TGTGCCAGCAGCGAGGACAGGGACCAAGAGACCCAGTACTTT	CASSEDRDQETQYF
NA	NA	17	TRBJ2-7	TRBV4-2	TGTGCCAGCAGCCAAGACCTCTCTGGGGACTTTCCCTACGAGCAGTACTTC	CASSQDLSGDFPYEQYF
many	NA	16	TRBJ2-3	TRBV15	TGTGCCACCAGCAGAGATCGTCGGCGGACCACAGATACGCAGTATTTT	CATSRDRRRTTDTQYF
many	TRBD2	14	TRBJ2-3	TRBV3-1	TGTGCCAGCAGCCAAGATGCAGCGGGGTTAACGCAGTATTTT	CASSQDAAGLTQYF
many	TRBD1	14	TRBJ2-7	TRBV19	TGTGCCAGTAGTACTATCGGACAGGGCTACGAGCAGTACTTC	CASSTIGQGYEQYF
once	NA	16	TRBJ2-1	TRBV6-1	TGTGCCAGCACCCAATCACTCGAGATAGGGTACAATGAGCAGTTCTTC	CASTQSLEIGYNEQFF
many	NA	14	TRBJ2-7	TRBV20-1	TGCAGTGCTAGAGTGACAGCTCTCTCCTACGAGCAGTACTTC	CSARVTALSYEQYF